This T cell receptor beta chain was sequenced for a study of blood T cell repertoires in COVID-19. Study overall: From the United States, Italy and Spain came samples of acute and convalescent COVID-19. Sample material is recorded as cDNA or gDNA derived from T cells, B-cell-depleted T cells, or PBMCs.

Study processing details: Amplification of reference gene primers provided the estimated nucleated cell counts. Measured with immunoSEQ multiplex PCR; TCRdb has only the in-frame clones, and not every one. The D gene and trimming were derived from the DNA, and the V and J assignments and clone size from that table. The sample consists of fewer than 90,000 clones, 80% to 90% of them appearing once. Germline V gene lookup returns CDR1 SGHRS and CDR2 YFSETQ. Trimming took off 4 bases at V and 2 bases at J, with 13 bases between the two ends. The CDR3 length is 15 residues. This sequence was found in an older man with acute or convalescent COVID-19. The genes are TRBV5-1 and TRBJ1-3, with D possibly matching TRBD1 (6 bases). Specimen: peripheral blood. The CDR3 loop is CASSPGQSAGNTIYF. In DNA form, the CDR3 reads TGCGCCAGCAGCCCAGGACAGTCCGCTGGAAACACCATATATTTT.